Listed here are 27 T cell receptor beta chains from one sample, sequenced in a study of shared clonotypes between healthy human individuals. Assay: immunoSEQ multiplex PCR; the TCRdb copy retains only in-frame clones and omits some. The sample shows about 110,000 clones, around 73% of them seen only once. The material sequenced was memory CD8+ T cells sorted from blood. Regarding subset: CD45RO+ cells pooled with CCR7-negative TemRA cells. Receptors were obtained from a woman in her 30s in good health.

In its sample, this clone was seen once. The chain links TRBV29-1 to TRBJ1-2; D is unclear. With 3 bases removed from V and 10 bases from J, the gap between germline ends came to 15 bases. This CDR3 region has 12 residues. The germline V gene has CDR1 SQVTM and CDR2 ANQGSEA. The chain's CDR3 is CSVDAGWEDYTF. In DNA, the CDR3 is TGCAGCGTTGATGCAGGTTGGGAGGACTACACCTTC. The full variable domain, completed using reference TRBV29-1 and TRBJ1-2, is SAVISQKPSRDICQRGTSLTIQCQVDSQVTMMFWYRQQPGQSLTLIATANQGSEATYESGFVIDKFPISRPNLTFSTLTVSNMSPEDSSIYLCSVDAGWEDYTFGSGTRLTVV.

This chain links TRBV2 with TRBJ2-7; the D is unclear. V was shortened by 3 bases and J by 3 bases, with 21 bases between the two germline ends. Germline CDR1 and CDR2: SNHLY and FYNNEI. The CDR3 contains 17 residues. Written as DNA, the CDR3 is TGTGCCAGCAGTGATTTTCCCCTAAACACCGTCGGCTACGAGCAGTACTTC. Translated, it gives CASSDFPLNTVGYEQYF.

The chain links TRBV11-2 to TRBJ2-1; 11 bases are shared with TRBD2. The germline gives CDR1 SGHAT, CDR2 FQNNGV. The CDR3 covers 18 residues. V was pared by 4 bases and J by 9 bases, with 17 bases of the junction left unmatched. CDR3 in DNA: TGTGCCAGCAGCTGGGTAGCTCTCGGGACTAGCGGTCCGGTTGAGCAGTTCTTC. Translation gives CASSWVALGTSGPVEQFF.

This clone was counted a few times. This chain uses TRBV29-1 with TRBJ2-3; 7 bases are shared with TRBD1. Germline V gene lookup returns CDR1 SQVTM and CDR2 ANQGSEA. The CDR3 sequence is 10 residues long. Trimming cost V 6 bases and J 14 bases; bases outside gene matches: 8. CDR3 sequence: CSVGDSRPYF. In nucleotides, the CDR3 is TGCAGCGTCGGGGACAGCAGGCCGTATTTT.

A remark on this clone: The junction departs from the called germline gene at one end, perhaps through a read error. The V call is TRBV6-4, the J call TRBJ2-7; 12 nucleotides match TRBD2. Looked up from germline, CDR1 is MRHNA and CDR2 is SNTAGT. The CDR3 runs 15 residues. The CDR3 DNA follows: TGTGCCAGCAGTGCGACTAGCGGGAGCTCCAACGAGCAGTACTTC. It encodes CASSATSGSSNEQYF.

This clone was counted only a few times. The V gene is TRBV27, the J gene TRBJ2-7; the match to TRBD1 covers 9 bases. This CDR3 is built from 17 residues. J gave up 7 bases and V 4 bases, and 17 bases lay outside the gene matches. Germline V gives CDR1 MNHEY, CDR2 SMNVEV (reference sequence). The CDR3 coding sequence is TGTGCCAGCAGTTATGGGACAGGGCCGGGCGAAGGGGGGGAGCAGTACTTC. Translation: CASSYGTGPGEGGEQYF.

The V call is TRBV7-9, the J call TRBJ2-2, with TRBD2 matching over 12 bases. The CDR3 consists of 17 residues. Germline V gives CDR1 SEHNR, CDR2 FQNEAQ (reference sequence). After removal of 4 bases from V and 7 bases from J, the junction contained 10 bases not matched to a gene. The CDR3 region is CASSSPRLAGAFGELFF. For the CDR3, the DNA is TGTGCCAGCAGCTCACCAAGACTAGCGGGAGCTTTCGGGGAGCTGTTTTTT.

The chain has TRBV11-2 and TRBJ1-1, with TRBD1 matching over 8 bases. This CDR3 has 15 amino acids. Germline CDR1 reads SGHAT; CDR2 reads FQNNGV. V lost 6 bases to trimming and J lost 3 bases; unmatched junction nucleotides: 9. DNA of the CDR3: TGTGCCAGCAGTTACCAGGGGGCGCGGTACACTGAAGCTTTCTTT. Encoded protein: CASSYQGARYTEAFF.

V and J are TRBV28 and TRBJ2-6; no clear D. The CDR3 has 13 residues. Trimming took 6 bases from V and 4 from J, leaving 7 bases between them. Looked up from germline, CDR1 is MDHEN and CDR2 is SYDVKM. DNA of the CDR3: TGTGCCAGCAGCAGATTCGGGGCCAACGTCCTGACTTTC. Amino acid sequence: CASSRFGANVLTF.

This clone was observed at least ten times. The chain has TRBV10-2 and TRBJ2-3; a possible D gene is TRBD2 (5 bases). V lost 2 bases and J lost 7, with 7 bases in between. The CDR3 covers 12 residues. Germline V gene sequence: CDR1 WSHSY, CDR2 SAAADI. The CDR3 sequence: CASSEGGYTQYF. The CDR3 DNA reads as TGCGCCAGCAGTGAGGGAGGCTATACGCAGTATTTT.

This clone was found many times. The chain combines TRBV19 with TRBJ2-1, with D possibly TRBD2 on 6 matching bases. The CDR3 covers 14 residues. Germline values: CDR1 LNHDA, CDR2 SQIVND (reference sequence). Trimming left V 3 bases short and J 6 bases short, with 12 bases between. This CDR3 reads CASSIGGTRNEQFF. In DNA form, the CDR3 reads TGTGCCAGTAGTATCGGCGGGACTCGCAATGAGCAGTTCTTC.

By sample fraction, this clone is medium-sized. The chain is built from TRBV19 and TRBJ2-2, with 7 bases that match TRBD2. This CDR3 is 15 amino acids long. The V and J ends lost 6 bases and 7 bases, in that order; junction bases with no gene match: 11. Germline V gene sequence: CDR1 LNHDA, CDR2 SQIVND (reference sequence). The CDR3 sequence is CASSKWGGSNGELFF. The CDR3 DNA reads TGTGCCAGTAGCAAATGGGGCGGGAGCAACGGGGAGCTGTTTTTT.

This clone occurred once. This sequence joins TRBV28 and TRBJ2-7; no firm D call. The V gene's germline CDR1 is MDHEN and CDR2 SYDVKM. Trimming pared 5 bases from V and 2 bases from J, leaving 10 bases between. The CDR3 sequence is 13 residues long. The CDR3 sequence: CASSTGFTYEQYF. DNA for the CDR3: TGTGCCAGCAGTACCGGTTTTACCTACGAGCAGTACTTC.

The chain joins TRBV5-1 to TRBJ2-7, with 8 bases lining up with TRBD1. Germline V CDR1 and CDR2: SGHRS, YFSETQ. V was clipped by 4 bases and J by 2 bases; unmatched bases: 14. The CDR3 loop spans 17 amino acids. The CDR3 nucleotides read TGCGCCAGCAGCAGTGAAAGCAGGGGGCTGGATCCCTACGAGCAGTACTTC. Protein: CASSSESRGLDPYEQYF.

This clone appeared many times. The chain recombines TRBV7-9 with TRBJ2-7, with TRBD1 matching 7 bases. J gave up 6 bases and V 1 base, and 3 bases lay outside the gene matches. The CDR3 runs to 13 residues. CDR1 is SEHNR and CDR2 is FQNEAQ in the germline V gene (reference sequence). The CDR3 here is CASSLGGGSEQYF. CDR3 nucleotide sequence: TGTGCCAGCAGCTTAGGAGGGGGCTCCGAGCAGTACTTC.

The V and J genes are TRBV6-1 and TRBJ2-5, with TRBD2 identical over 10 bases. CDR3 size: 15 residues. Germline CDR1 and CDR2: MNHNS and SASEGT. V gave up 3 bases and J gave up 1 base; unmatched junction bases: 2. CDR3 nucleotides: TGTGCCAGCAGTGAGGCTAGCGGGGGCCAAGAGACCCAGTACTTC. Amino acids: CASSEASGGQETQYF.

The chain carries TRBV9 and TRBJ2-7; 7 bases line up with TRBD2. The CDR3 has 13 amino acids. Germline assignment: CDR1 SGDLS and CDR2 YYNGEE. Trimming took 0 bases from V and 5 from J; bases not matched to a gene: 2. For the CDR3, the DNA is TGTGCCAGCAGCGTAGCTGGGAGGGACGAGCAGTACTTC. It encodes CASSVAGRDEQYF.

The chain has TRBV15 and TRBJ2-1; unclear D gene. This CDR3 contains 16 residues. The ends were cut back, 0 bases at V and 7 bases at J, with 16 bases in the middle. Looked up from germline, CDR1 is LNHNV and CDR2 is YYDKDF (reference sequence). CDR3 protein: CATSREAAAGGNEQFF. Here the CDR3 DNA reads TGTGCCACCAGCAGAGAGGCGGCAGCCGGTGGGAATGAGCAGTTCTTC.

DNA for the CDR3: TGTGCCAGCGGCTGGACAGGGGAGGCCACTGAAGCTTTCTTT. Residues: CASGWTGEATEAFF. The chain recombines TRBV27 with TRBJ1-1; 9 bases line up with TRBD1. CDR3 length equals 14 residues. The trim removed 8 bases at V and 4 bases at J, leaving 8 bases unmatched. Germline CDR1 MNHEY, CDR2 SMNVEV (reference sequence).

J is TRBJ2-1 and V is TRBV19, with TRBD2 matching over 9 bases. Germline-derived CDR1 and CDR2 are LNHDA and SQIVND (reference sequence). The CDR3 is made up of 15 amino acids. With V trimmed by 5 bases and J by 0 bases, 2 bases remained unmatched. CDR3 sequence (DNA): TGTGCCAGTAGTGGTAGCGGGGGCTCCTACAATGAGCAGTTCTTC. It yields the protein CASSGSGGSYNEQFF.

This clone has only one observation. The chain joins TRBV5-1 to TRBJ2-6; D is possibly TRBD2 (5 bases). V lost 0 bases, J lost 2 bases, and 12 bases lay in between. This CDR3 contains 17 residues. Germline values: CDR1 SGHRS, CDR2 YFSETQ. The CDR3 nucleotides read TGCGCCAGCAGCTTGGCCGTCCCAGCGGCTGGGGCCAACGTCCTGACTTTC. The encoded protein is CASSLAVPAAGANVLTF.

This clone was observed a single time. The DNA for the CDR3 is TGTGCCAGCAGCGTGGACGGGAGCGCAGATACGCAGTATTTT. It yields the protein CASSVDGSADTQYF. The gene calls are TRBV5-6 and TRBJ2-3; TRBD2 might be the D (6 bases). This CDR3 has 14 amino acids. V shed 4 bases and J shed 4 bases, with 13 bases lying between them. From germline, CDR1 is SGHDT and CDR2 YYEEEE.

This chain connects TRBV4-1 to TRBJ2-2, with D perhaps matching TRBD2 (6 bases). Trimming took off 5 bases at V and 3 bases at J, with 16 bases between the two ends. From germline, CDR1 is MGHRA and CDR2 YSYEKL. The CDR3 has 16 amino acids. In DNA form, the CDR3 reads TGCGCCAGCAGCATTGCGGGGTCCTGGGACACCGGGGAGCTGTTTTTT. Translated, it gives CASSIAGSWDTGELFF.

The J gene is TRBJ2-6, the V gene TRBV6-1; D remains ambiguous. The length of the CDR3 is 16 residues. Looked up from germline, CDR1 is MNHNS and CDR2 is SASEGT. V was cut by 1 base and J by 1 base, with 8 bases left in between. CDR3 in amino acids: CASSEEGGSGANVLTF. Here the CDR3 DNA reads TGTGCCAGCAGTGAAGAGGGTGGTTCTGGGGCCAACGTCCTGACTTTC.

The chain joins TRBV9 to TRBJ2-7; TRBD2 aligns across 10 bases. The CDR3 contains 15 residues. The germline V gene has CDR1 SGDLS and CDR2 YYNGEE. V shed 0 bases and J 7 bases; nucleotides not matched to a gene: 7. CDR3 DNA sequence: TGTGCCAGCAGCGTAGGGCTAGCGGGAGTTGATGAGCAGTACTTC. Its translation: CASSVGLAGVDEQYF.

This clone was seen more than once but under ten times. This rearrangement joins TRBV2 to TRBJ2-1; D unclear. CDR1 is SNHLY and CDR2 is FYNNEI in the germline V gene. Trimming pared 0 bases from V and 8 bases from J, leaving 11 bases between. There are 14 residues in the CDR3. As DNA, the CDR3 is TGTGCCAGCAGTGAAGCTGCGGTAGCCGATGAGCAGTTCTTC. It specifies CASSEAAVADEQFF.

A few counts support this clone. CDR3 residues: CASTIPGLANEQFF. The CDR3 nucleotides are TGCGCCAGCACCATACCGGGACTAGCAAATGAGCAGTTCTTC. The genes are TRBV4-1 and TRBJ2-1; 9 bases are shared with TRBD2. The CDR3 has 14 residues. Trimming cost V 7 bases and J 7 bases; bases outside gene matches: 8. The germline gives CDR1 MGHRA, CDR2 YSYEKL.